The clone carrying this T cell receptor beta chain has just a few counts. The antigen is undetermined. Sequencing was done on patients that had shown CD8+CD57+ cell expansion by flow cytometry. Severe acquired aplastic anemia was present in all patients. The ends were cut back, 9 bases at V and 4 bases at J, with 10 bases in the middle. CDR3 length: 12 amino acids. The germline CDR1 and CDR2 sequences are LNHDA and SQIVND (reference sequence). The data were taken from a study of CD8+CD57+ T cells in acquired aplastic anemia. Study-level background: An average of roughly 3.2 ug of DNA was obtained from sorted CD4+ and CD8+ cells. Findings of the study overall: Patients did not significantly differ from controls in CD8+ Simpson's diversity. Approximately 28 CD8+ CDR3 sequences were shared between patients and controls.

Genomic DNA was employed as the template in profiling TCR beta VDJ and CDR3. MiXCR, applied by TCRdb to the reads, yields one record per CDR3 protein. The data contain 450,000 to 600,000 distinct CDR3 sequences, roughly a third of them singletons. Input material: sorted CD4+, CD8+, or CD8+CD57+ T cells (not recorded which) from PBMCs. The origin of this receptor is a human donor with aplastic anemia. The V gene is TRBV19, the J gene TRBJ2-4; no reliable D call. The CDR3 loop reads CARRHKKNIQYF. CDR3 sequence (DNA): TGTGCCAGGCGACATAAAAAAAACATTCAGTACTTC.